This is a list of T cell receptor beta chains from one sample in a study of blood T cell repertoires in COVID-19. Libraries were prepared by immunoSEQ multiplex PCR; TCRdb keeps only in-frame clonotypes and omits some of them. Of 100,000 to 110,000 clones detected, almost 80% appear once; the ten largest clones hold around 10%. Sequencing used peripheral blood. These receptors were obtained from a woman between 65 and 79 years old with acute or convalescent COVID-19. Each CDR3 is given with its conserved first and last residue. A D gene is named only where the DNA matches it firmly. Clone size is not always given. Where it is, it says once, few, many or a class for expanded clones.

j_call v_call clone_size d_call cdr3_nt cdr3_aa
TRBJ2-3 TRBV14 NA NA TGTGCCAGCAGCCCCCCGGGACTTTCAAATACGCAGTATTTT CASSPPGLSNTQYF
TRBJ1-1 TRBV29-1 NA NA TGCAGCGTTGAGTTTCGTCCGAGACAGGTCTTGCACACTGAAGCTTTCTTT CSVEFRPRQVLHTEAFF
TRBJ2-5 TRBV3-1/TRBV3-2 NA TRBD1 TGTGCCAGCAGCCCCAGGGGGCGGACCCAAGAGACCCAGTACTTC CASSPRGRTQETQYF
TRBJ1-1 TRBV7-8 few NA TGTGCCAGCAGCTTATTTAATCCGGGGTTGAACACTGAAGCTTTCTTT CASSLFNPGLNTEAFF
TRBJ2-3 TRBV6-5 NA TRBD1 TGTGCCAGCAGTTACTTGGGGACAGGGACCACAGATACGCAGTATTTT CASSYLGTGTTDTQYF
TRBJ2-5 TRBV7-8 few NA TGTGCCAGCAGCTTACCTTCCTGGAGGGGGGGCCTAGAGACCCAGTACTTC CASSLPSWRGGLETQYF
TRBJ2-1 TRBV20-1 few NA TGCAGTGCTACAGGGAAAGGTGAGCAGTTCTTC CSATGKGEQFF
TRBJ2-5 TRBV19 NA NA TGTGCCAGTAGTATGAACCCACAGGGAGAGACCCAGTACTTC CASSMNPQGETQYF
TRBJ2-7 TRBV29-1 NA NA TGCAGCGTTGAAAAGACAGTTGGCGAGCAGTACTTC CSVEKTVGEQYF
TRBJ2-5 TRBV19 NA NA TGTGCCAGTAGTACCGGAGTACCAGAGACCCAGTACTTC CASSTGVPETQYF
TRBJ1-1 TRBV11-2 NA NA TGTGCCAGCAGCGTCCGGGAGGGAGGCGAATTGAACACTGAAGCTTTCTTT CASSVREGGELNTEAFF
TRBJ1-5 TRBV5-6 NA TRBD1 TGTGCCAGCAGCTTGGACGGCAGGGGGATTGGACAGCCCCAGCATTTT CASSLDGRGIGQPQHF
TRBJ1-2 TRBV15 NA TRBD1 TGTGCCACCAGCAGGGACAGGGGCTATGGCTACACCTTC CATSRDRGYGYTF
TRBJ1-1 TRBV5-1 NA NA TGCGCCAGCAGCTTGGATACAGGGCGATACACTGAAGCTTTCTTT CASSLDTGRYTEAFF
TRBJ2-1 TRBV10-2 NA TRBD2 TGCGCCAGCAGTGAGTCAAGCGGGGGGGCCGTTTTGTCGAATCGCAATGAGCAGTTCTTC CASSESSGGAVLSNRNEQFF
TRBJ1-5 TRBV12-3/TRBV12-4 NA NA TGTGCCAGCAGTTCCAACGCGCCCCAGCCCCAGCATTTT CASSSNAPQPQHF
TRBJ1-3 TRBV7-2 NA NA TGTGCCAGCAGCTTAGCAGGTGTCGGGGGGTCAGGAAACACCATATATTTT CASSLAGVGGSGNTIYF
TRBJ2-3 TRBV21-1 NA NA TGTGCCAGCAGCAAAGTAGAGGACAGGGGATTGGGCGGCACAGATACGCAGTATTTT CASSKVEDRGLGGTDTQYF
TRBJ1-1 TRBV29-1 NA NA TGCAGCGGTGGCTCCAGGAACACTGAAGCTTTCTTT CSGGSRNTEAFF
TRBJ1-1 TRBV2 NA TRBD1 TGTGCCAGCAGTCTTCAGGGGGCTTCAGCTTTCTTT CASSLQGASAFF
TRBJ2-7 TRBV10-3 NA TRBD2 TGTGCCATCAGTGATAGGAGAGCGGGGCGCGTCGACTACGAGCAGTACTTC CAISDRRAGRVDYEQYF
TRBJ2-5 TRBV2 few NA TGTGCCAGCAGTGGGGACTGGGGAGAGACCCAGTACTTC CASSGDWGETQYF
TRBJ1-3 TRBV18 NA TRBD1 TGTGCCAGCTTCCGGGACAGGGGGCCTGGAAACACCATATATTTT CASFRDRGPGNTIYF
TRBJ2-5 TRBV7-3 NA NA TGTGCCAGCAGCCCAGACTGGTCACGGATTCAAGAGACCCAGTACTTC CASSPDWSRIQETQYF
TRBJ2-2 TRBV6-5 NA TRBD1 TGTGCCAGCAGGGGGACAGGCTACACCGGGGAGCTGTTTTTT CASRGTGYTGELFF
TRBJ2-1 TRBV12-3/TRBV12-4 NA NA TGTGCCAGCACCCGGGACACCCACAATGAGCAGTTCTTC CASTRDTHNEQFF
TRBJ1-1 TRBV21-1 NA NA TGTGCCAGCAGCAAAGGGCGGCCAAACACTGAAGCTTTCTTT CASSKGRPNTEAFF
TRBJ1-1 TRBV18 NA NA TGTGCCAGCTCACCCGGGCGGAATGGGGGGATTGAAGCTTTCTTT CASSPGRNGGIEAFF
TRBJ1-4 TRBV9 NA TRBD1 TGTGCCAGCAGCGCCCAGGGGGGAGCAGCAACTAATGAAAAACTGTTTTTT CASSAQGGAATNEKLFF
TRBJ2-2 TRBV10-1 NA NA TGCGCCAGCAGTGAGTCGGGGGGGGCCTGGAACACCGGGGAGCTGTTTTTT CASSESGGAWNTGELFF
TRBJ1-1 TRBV5-1 few NA TGCGCCAGCAAGGACACGAACACTGAAGCTTTCTTT CASKDTNTEAFF
TRBJ1-4 TRBV27 NA NA TGTGCCAGCAGTCCCCCCGAGGGAAAACTGTTTTTT CASSPPEGKLFF
TRBJ2-5 TRBV7-9 once NA TGTGCCAGCAGCCCTCGCGCTAATGAAGAGACCCAGTACTTC CASSPRANEETQYF
TRBJ2-5 TRBV5-1 once TRBD2 TGCGCCAGCAGGGCGACTAGCGGGGAGCAGACCCAGTACTTC CASRATSGEQTQYF
TRBJ1-5 TRBV5-1 NA NA TGCGCCAGCAGCTTGGGCGTCGGGAACAATCAGCCCCAGCATTTT CASSLGVGNNQPQHF
TRBJ2-5 TRBV19 NA TRBD1 TGTGCCAGTAGTACCTTTACAGGGGGCGGGAGAAAAGAGACCCAGTACTTC CASSTFTGGGRKETQYF
TRBJ1-1 TRBV27 NA TRBD1 TGTGCCAGCAGTGGACAGGGGTTGAACACTGAAGCTTTCTTT CASSGQGLNTEAFF
TRBJ2-5 TRBV25-1 NA NA TGTGCCAGCACTGCGTCTTTGACACAAGAGACCCAGTACTTC CASTASLTQETQYF
TRBJ2-5 TRBV6-5 once NA TGTGCCAGCAGCCGACAGGACCCAGAGACCCAGTACTTC CASSRQDPETQYF
TRBJ2-5 TRBV3-1/TRBV3-2 NA TRBD2 TGTGCCAGCAGATTCACTGGACTAGCCGGGGAGACCCAGTACTTC CASRFTGLAGETQYF